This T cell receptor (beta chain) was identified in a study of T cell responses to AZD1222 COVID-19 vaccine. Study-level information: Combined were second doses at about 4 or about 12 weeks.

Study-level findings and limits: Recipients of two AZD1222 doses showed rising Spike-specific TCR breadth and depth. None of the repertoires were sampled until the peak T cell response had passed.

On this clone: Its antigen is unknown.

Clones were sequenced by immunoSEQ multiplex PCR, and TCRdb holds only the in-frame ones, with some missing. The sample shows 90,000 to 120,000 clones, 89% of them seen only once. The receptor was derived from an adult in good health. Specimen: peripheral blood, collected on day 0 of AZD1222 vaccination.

The CDR3 region is CASSPTSGGDEQYF. DNA for the CDR3: TGTGCCAGCTCACCGACTAGCGGGGGGGACGAGCAGTACTTC. The chain is built from TRBV18 and TRBJ2-7, with 14 bases identical to TRBD2. From germline, CDR1 is KGHSH and CDR2 LQKENI. J was trimmed by 5 bases and V by 3 bases; bases with no gene match: 0. The CDR3 runs 14 residues.